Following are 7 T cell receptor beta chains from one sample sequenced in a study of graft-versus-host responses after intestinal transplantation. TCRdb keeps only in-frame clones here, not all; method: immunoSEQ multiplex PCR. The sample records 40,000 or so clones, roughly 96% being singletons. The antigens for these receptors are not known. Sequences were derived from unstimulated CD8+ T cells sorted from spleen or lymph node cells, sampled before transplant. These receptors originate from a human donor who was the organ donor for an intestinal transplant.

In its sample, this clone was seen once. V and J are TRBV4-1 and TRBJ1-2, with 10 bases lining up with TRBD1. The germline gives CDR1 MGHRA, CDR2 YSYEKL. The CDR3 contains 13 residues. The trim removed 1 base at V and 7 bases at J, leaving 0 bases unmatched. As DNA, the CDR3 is TGCGCCAGCAGCCAAGGGACAGGGGGTGGCTACACCTTC. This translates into CASSQGTGGGYTF.

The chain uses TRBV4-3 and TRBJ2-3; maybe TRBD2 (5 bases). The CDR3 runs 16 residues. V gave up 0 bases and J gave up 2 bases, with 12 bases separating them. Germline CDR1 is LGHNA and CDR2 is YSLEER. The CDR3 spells CASSQDRLRATDTQYF. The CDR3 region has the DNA TGCGCCAGCAGCCAAGATAGGCTGCGGGCCACAGATACGCAGTATTTT.

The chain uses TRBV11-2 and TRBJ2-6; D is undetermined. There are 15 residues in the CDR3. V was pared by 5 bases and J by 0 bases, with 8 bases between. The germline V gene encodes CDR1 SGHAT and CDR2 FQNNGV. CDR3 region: CASSGMSSGANVLTF. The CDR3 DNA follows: TGTGCCAGCAGCGGGATGTCCTCTGGGGCCAACGTCCTGACTTTC.

The CDR3 loop reads CASSLGGDILYNEQFF. DNA for the CDR3: TGTGCCAGCAGCTTAGGTGGGGACATTCTGTACAATGAGCAGTTCTTC. This chain links TRBV7-8 with TRBJ2-1; possible D gene TRBD1, 6 bases. Germline V CDR1 and CDR2: SGHVS, FQNEAQ. V lost 1 base and J lost 4, with 14 bases in between. The length of the CDR3 is 16 residues.

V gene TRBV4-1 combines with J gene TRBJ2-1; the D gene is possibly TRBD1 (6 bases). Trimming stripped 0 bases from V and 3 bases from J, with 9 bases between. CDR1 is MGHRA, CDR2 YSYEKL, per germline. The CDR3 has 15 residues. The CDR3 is CASSQDQQGYNEQFF. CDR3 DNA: TGCGCCAGCAGCCAAGATCAACAGGGCTACAATGAGCAGTTCTTC.

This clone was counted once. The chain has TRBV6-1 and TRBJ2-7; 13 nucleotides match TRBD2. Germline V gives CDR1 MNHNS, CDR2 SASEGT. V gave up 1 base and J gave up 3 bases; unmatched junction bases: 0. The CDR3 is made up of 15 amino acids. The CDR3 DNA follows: TGTGCCAGCAGTGAAGGACTAGCGGGGGGCTACGAGCAGTACTTC. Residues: CASSEGLAGGYEQYF.

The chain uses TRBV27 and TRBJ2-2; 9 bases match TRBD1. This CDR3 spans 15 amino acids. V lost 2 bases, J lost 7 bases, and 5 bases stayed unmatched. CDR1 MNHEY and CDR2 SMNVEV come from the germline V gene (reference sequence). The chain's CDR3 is CASSLVQGADGELFF. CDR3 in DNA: TGTGCCAGCAGTTTAGTACAGGGGGCTGACGGGGAGCTGTTTTTT.